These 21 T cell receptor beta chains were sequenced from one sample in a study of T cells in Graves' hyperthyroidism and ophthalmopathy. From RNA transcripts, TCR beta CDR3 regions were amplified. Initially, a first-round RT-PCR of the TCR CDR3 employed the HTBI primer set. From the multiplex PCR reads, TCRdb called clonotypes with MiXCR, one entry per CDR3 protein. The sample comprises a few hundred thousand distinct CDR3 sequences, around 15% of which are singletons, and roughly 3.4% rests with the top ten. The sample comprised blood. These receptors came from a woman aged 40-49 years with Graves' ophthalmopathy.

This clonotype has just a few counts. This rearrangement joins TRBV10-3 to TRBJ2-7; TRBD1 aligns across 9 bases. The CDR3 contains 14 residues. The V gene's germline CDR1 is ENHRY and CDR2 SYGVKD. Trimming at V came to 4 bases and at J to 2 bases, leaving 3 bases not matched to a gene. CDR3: CAISVGTGPYEQYF. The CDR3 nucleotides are TGTGCCATCAGTGTAGGGACAGGGCCCTACGAGCAGTACTTC.

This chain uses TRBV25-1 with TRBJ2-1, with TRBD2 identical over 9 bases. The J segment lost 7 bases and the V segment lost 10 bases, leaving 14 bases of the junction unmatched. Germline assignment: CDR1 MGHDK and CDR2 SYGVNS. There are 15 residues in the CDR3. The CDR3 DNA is TGTGCCACCCTAGGAGAGGGCGGGAGGGCAAATGAGCAGTTCTTC. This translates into CATLGEGGRANEQFF.

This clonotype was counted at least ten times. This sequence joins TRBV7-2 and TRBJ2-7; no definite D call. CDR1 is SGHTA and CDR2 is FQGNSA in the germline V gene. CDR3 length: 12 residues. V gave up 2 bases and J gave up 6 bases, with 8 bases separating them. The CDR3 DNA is TGTGCCAGCAGCTTACTGAACACCGAGCAGTACTTC. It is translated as CASSLLNTEQYF.

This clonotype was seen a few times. The CDR3 DNA reads TGCAGTGCCATTTGGGCCCGGCCGGGAAATGAGCAGTTCTTC. It codes for CSAIWARPGNEQFF. The V and J genes are TRBV20-1 and TRBJ2-1; D is possibly TRBD2 (5 bases). V lost 6 bases to trimming and J lost 7 bases, with 19 bases between them. This CDR3 has 14 amino acids. Germline V gene lookup returns CDR1 DFQATT and CDR2 SNEGSKA (reference sequence).

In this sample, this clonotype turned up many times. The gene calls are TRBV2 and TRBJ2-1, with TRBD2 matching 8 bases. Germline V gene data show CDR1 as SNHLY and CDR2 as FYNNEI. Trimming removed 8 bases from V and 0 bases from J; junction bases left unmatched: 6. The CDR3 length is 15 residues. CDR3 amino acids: CASPIAGSSYNEQFF. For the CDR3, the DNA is TGTGCCAGCCCAATAGCGGGAAGCTCCTACAATGAGCAGTTCTTC.

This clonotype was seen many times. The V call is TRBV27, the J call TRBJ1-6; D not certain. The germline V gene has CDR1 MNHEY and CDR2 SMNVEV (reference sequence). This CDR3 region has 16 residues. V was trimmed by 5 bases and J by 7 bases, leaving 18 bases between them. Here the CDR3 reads CASSLQYGAGNSPLHF. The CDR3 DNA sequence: TGTGCCAGCAGTCTTCAATATGGCGCGGGCAATTCACCCCTCCACTTT.

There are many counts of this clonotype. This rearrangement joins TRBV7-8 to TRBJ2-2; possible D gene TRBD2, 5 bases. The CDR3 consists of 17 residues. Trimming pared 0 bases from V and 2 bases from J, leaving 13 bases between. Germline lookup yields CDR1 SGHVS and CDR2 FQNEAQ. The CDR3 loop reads CASSLARRGINTGELFF. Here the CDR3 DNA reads TGTGCCAGCAGCTTAGCACGGCGAGGGATTAACACCGGGGAGCTGTTTTTT.

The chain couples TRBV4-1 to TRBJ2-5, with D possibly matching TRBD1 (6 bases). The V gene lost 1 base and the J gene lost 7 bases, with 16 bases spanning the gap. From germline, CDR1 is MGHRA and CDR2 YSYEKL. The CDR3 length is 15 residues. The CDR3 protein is CASSQGPGVGGTQYF. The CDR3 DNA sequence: TGCGCCAGCAGCCAAGGGCCCGGGGTAGGGGGGACCCAGTACTTC.

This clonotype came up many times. The CDR3 coding sequence is TGTGCCAGCAGGACAGACCTACTCAATGAGCAGTTCTTC. It codes for CASRTDLLNEQFF. The chain links TRBV11-2 to TRBJ2-1; a possible D gene is TRBD1 (5 bases). The CDR3 is 13 amino acids. CDR1 is SGHAT and CDR2 is FQNNGV in the germline V gene. V lost 6 bases and J lost 6, with 12 bases in between.

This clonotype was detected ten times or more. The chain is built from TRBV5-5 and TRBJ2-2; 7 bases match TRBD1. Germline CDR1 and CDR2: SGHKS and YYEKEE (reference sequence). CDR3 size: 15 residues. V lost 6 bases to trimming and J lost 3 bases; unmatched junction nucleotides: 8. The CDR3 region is CASTPGDSDTGELFF. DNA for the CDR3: TGTGCCAGCACCCCTGGGGACAGCGACACCGGGGAGCTGTTTTTT. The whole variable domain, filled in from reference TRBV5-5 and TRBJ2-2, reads DAGVTQSPTHLIKTRGQQVTLRCSPISGHKSVSWYQQVLGQGPQFIFQYYEKEERGRGNFPDRFSARQFPNYSSELNVNALLLGDSALYLCASTPGDSDTGELFFGEGSRLTVL.

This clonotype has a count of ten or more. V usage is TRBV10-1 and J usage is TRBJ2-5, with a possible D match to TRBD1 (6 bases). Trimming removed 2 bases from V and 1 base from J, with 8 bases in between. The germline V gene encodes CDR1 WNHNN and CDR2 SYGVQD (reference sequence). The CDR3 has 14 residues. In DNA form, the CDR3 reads TGCGCCAGCAGTGAGGGACAGTCCCAAGAGACCCAGTACTTC. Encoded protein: CASSEGQSQETQYF.

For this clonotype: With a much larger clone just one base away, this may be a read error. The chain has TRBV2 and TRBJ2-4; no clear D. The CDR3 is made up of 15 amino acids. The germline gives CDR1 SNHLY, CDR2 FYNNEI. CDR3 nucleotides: TGTGCCAGCAGTGGGGCAGAATTAGCCAAAAACGTTCAGTACTTC. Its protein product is CASSGAELAKNVQYF. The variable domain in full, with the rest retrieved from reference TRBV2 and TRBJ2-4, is EPEVTQTPSHQVTQMGQEVILRCVPISNHLYFYWYRQILGQKVEFLVSFYNNEISEKSEIFDDQFSVERPDGSNFTLKIRSTKLEDSAMYFCASSGAELAKNVQYFGAGTRLSVL.

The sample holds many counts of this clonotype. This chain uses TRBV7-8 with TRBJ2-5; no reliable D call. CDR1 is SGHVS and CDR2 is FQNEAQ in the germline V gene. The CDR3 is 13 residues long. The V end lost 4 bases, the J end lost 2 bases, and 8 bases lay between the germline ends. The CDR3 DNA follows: TGTGCCAGCAGCTCTGGCGTACAAGAGACCCAGTACTTC. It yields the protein CASSSGVQETQYF.

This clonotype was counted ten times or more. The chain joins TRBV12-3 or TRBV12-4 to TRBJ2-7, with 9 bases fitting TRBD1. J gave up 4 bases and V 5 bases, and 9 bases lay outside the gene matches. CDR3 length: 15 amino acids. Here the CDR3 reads CASSPGTGTGYEQYF. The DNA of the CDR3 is TGTGCCAGCAGTCCCGGGACAGGGACAGGTTACGAGCAGTACTTC.

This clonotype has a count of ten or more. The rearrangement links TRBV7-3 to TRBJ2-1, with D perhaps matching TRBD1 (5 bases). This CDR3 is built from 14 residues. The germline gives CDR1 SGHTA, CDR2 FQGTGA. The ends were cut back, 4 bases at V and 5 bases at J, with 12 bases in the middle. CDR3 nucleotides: TGTGCCAGCAGCTCGACGACAGCCCACAATGAGCAGTTCTTC. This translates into CASSSTTAHNEQFF.

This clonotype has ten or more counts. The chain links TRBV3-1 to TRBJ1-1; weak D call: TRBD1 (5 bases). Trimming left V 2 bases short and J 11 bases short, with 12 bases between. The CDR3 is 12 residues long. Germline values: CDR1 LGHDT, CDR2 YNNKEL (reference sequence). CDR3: CASSQRSGRAFF. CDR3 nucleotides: TGTGCCAGCAGCCAAAGGTCAGGGAGGGCTTTCTTT.

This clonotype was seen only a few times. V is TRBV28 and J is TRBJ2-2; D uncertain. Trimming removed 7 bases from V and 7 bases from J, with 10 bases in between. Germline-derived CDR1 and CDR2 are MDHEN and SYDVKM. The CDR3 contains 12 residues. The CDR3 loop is CASTPNYGELFF. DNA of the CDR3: TGTGCCAGCACCCCTAATTACGGGGAGCTGTTTTTT.

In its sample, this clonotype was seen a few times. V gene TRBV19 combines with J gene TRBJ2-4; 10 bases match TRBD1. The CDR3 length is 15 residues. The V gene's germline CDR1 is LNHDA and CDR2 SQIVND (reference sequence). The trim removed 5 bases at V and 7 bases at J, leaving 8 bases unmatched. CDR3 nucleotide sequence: TGTGCCAGTAGTCCAGGACAGGGGGTAATCAACATTCAGTACTTC. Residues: CASSPGQGVINIQYF.

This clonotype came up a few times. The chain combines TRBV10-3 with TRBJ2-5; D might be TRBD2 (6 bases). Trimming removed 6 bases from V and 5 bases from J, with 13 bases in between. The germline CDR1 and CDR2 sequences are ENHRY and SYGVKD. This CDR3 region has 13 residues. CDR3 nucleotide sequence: TGTGCCATCAGCCGCAGGGAGGAGGAGACCCAGTACTTC. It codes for CAISRREEETQYF.

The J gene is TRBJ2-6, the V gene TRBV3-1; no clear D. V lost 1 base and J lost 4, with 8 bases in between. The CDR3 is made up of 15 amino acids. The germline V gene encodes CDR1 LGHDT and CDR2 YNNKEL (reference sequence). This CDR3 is CASSQGVGGANVLTF. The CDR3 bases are TGTGCCAGCAGCCAAGGAGTAGGAGGGGCCAACGTCCTGACTTTC.

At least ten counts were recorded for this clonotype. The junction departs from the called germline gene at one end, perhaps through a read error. The CDR3 loop reads CASSKAGHDLPVSSNEQYF. The DNA of the CDR3 is TGTGCCAGCAGTAAAGCGGGACACGACCTTCCCGTGTCATCTAACGAGCAGTACTTC. The chain is built from TRBV2 and TRBJ2-7, with a weak D call TRBD2 (7 bases). Germline V gene lookup returns CDR1 SNHLY and CDR2 FYNNEI. This CDR3 is built from 19 residues. Variable domain in full (rest from reference TRBV2 and TRBJ2-7): EPEVTQTPSHQVTQMGQEVILRCVPISNHLYFYWYRQILGQKVEFLVSFYNNEISEKSEIFDDQFSVERPDGSNFTLKIRSTKLEDSAMYFCASSKAGHDLPVSSNEQYFGPGTRLTVT.